The 12 T cell receptor beta chains presented below share a single source sample, sequenced in a study of lymphopenia after photon versus proton radiotherapy. TCRdb keeps only in-frame clones here, not all; method: immunoSEQ multiplex PCR. The table shows approximately 91,000 clones, with around 88% occurring only once. The sample here was peripheral blood, taken from a patient treated with proton-based radiotherapy. The receptor source for this set is a man aged 55 to 69 with pancreatic cancer.

V usage is TRBV29-1 and J usage is TRBJ2-7; no clear D gene. Looked up from germline, CDR1 is SQVTM and CDR2 is ANQGSEA. Trimming stripped 2 bases from V and 0 bases from J, with 5 bases between. This CDR3 contains 12 residues. The CDR3 coding sequence is TGCAGCGTTGAACTGTTCTCCTACGAGCAGTACTTC. Protein sequence: CSVELFSYEQYF.

The chain links TRBV5-1 to TRBJ2-2, with 7 bases lining up with TRBD2. The CDR3 consists of 17 residues. V shed 3 bases and J 5 bases; nucleotides not matched to a gene: 13. The V gene's germline CDR1 is SGHRS and CDR2 YFSETQ. This CDR3 reads CASSYAPPGSGTGELFF. In DNA, the CDR3 is TGCGCCAGCAGCTACGCTCCACCTGGTAGCGGGACCGGGGAGCTGTTTTTT. Drawing the rest from reference TRBV5-1 and TRBJ2-2, the complete variable domain is KAGVTQTPRYLIKTRGQQVTLSCSPISGHRSVSWYQQTPGQGLQFLFEYFSETQRNKGNFPGRFSGRQFSNSRSEMNVSTLELGDSALYLCASSYAPPGSGTGELFFGEGSRLTVL.

CDR3 in amino acids: CASFSGVPSGANVLTF. The CDR3 DNA reads as TGTGCCAGCTTCTCCGGGGTACCCTCTGGGGCCAACGTCCTGACTTTC. The chain combines TRBV27 with TRBJ2-6; D is perhaps TRBD2 (5 bases). This CDR3 contains 16 residues. Germline CDR1 is MNHEY and CDR2 is SMNVEV (reference sequence). V was cut by 8 bases and J by 0 bases, with 14 bases left in between.

The J gene is TRBJ1-2, the V gene TRBV4-3; 9 nucleotides agree with TRBD1. Germline values: CDR1 LGHNA, CDR2 YSLEER. V trimming: 4 bases; J trimming: 3 bases; junction bases outside the gene matches: 6. The CDR3 is made up of 15 amino acids. The CDR3 protein is CASSLEGQGYYGYTF. Written as DNA, the CDR3 is TGCGCCAGCAGCCTTGAGGGACAGGGATACTATGGCTACACCTTC.

V and J are TRBV19 and TRBJ2-6; maybe TRBD1 (5 bases). V was clipped by 5 bases and J by 5 bases, with 22 bases between them. The CDR3 runs 18 residues. The germline V gene encodes CDR1 LNHDA and CDR2 SQIVND (reference sequence). The CDR3 DNA reads TGTGCCAGTAGTCCTGCCTGGACAAATCACAATCGGGCCAACGTCCTGACTTTC. Encoded protein: CASSPAWTNHNRANVLTF.

The rearrangement links TRBV7-2 to TRBJ2-5; 7 bases agree with TRBD2. V lost 2 bases to trimming and J lost 2 bases; unmatched junction nucleotides: 17. CDR1 is SGHTA, CDR2 FQGNSA, per germline. The CDR3 sequence is 19 residues long. In DNA form, the CDR3 reads TGTGCCAGCAGCTTATCTCTTCTAGCGGCCCGGGGAAAGCAAGAGACCCAGTACTTC. Amino acids: CASSLSLLAARGKQETQYF.

CDR3 coding DNA: TGTGCCAGCAGCAGTTTCAGGCGCTCCACAGATACGCAGTATTTT. This gives the protein CASSSFRRSTDTQYF. The gene calls are TRBV5-6 and TRBJ2-3; D gene ambiguous. V was shortened by 4 bases and J by 2 bases, with 14 bases between the two germline ends. The V gene's germline CDR1 is SGHDT and CDR2 YYEEEE. The length of the CDR3 is 15 residues.

This clone was counted between two and nine times. This chain uses TRBV15 with TRBJ2-7; 9 bases agree with TRBD1. J was trimmed by 5 bases and V by 0 bases; bases with no gene match: 8. The CDR3 is 16 amino acids. The germline V gene encodes CDR1 LNHNV and CDR2 YYDKDF (reference sequence). The CDR3 sequence is CATSRDAGTGFHEQYF. Here the CDR3 DNA reads TGTGCCACCAGCAGAGATGCTGGGACAGGGTTCCACGAGCAGTACTTC.

The V and J genes are TRBV9 and TRBJ1-6, with D maybe TRBD1 (6 bases). The CDR3 spans 14 residues. In germline, CDR1 is SGDLS, CDR2 YYNGEE. V was trimmed by 2 bases and J by 7 bases, leaving 10 bases between them. The CDR3 DNA is TGTGCCAGCAGCGTTCCAGGGGCAAATTCACCCCTCCACTTT. Its translation is CASSVPGANSPLHF.

The chain employs TRBV6-5 and TRBJ2-1; a possible D gene is TRBD1 (5 bases). The CDR3 has 15 amino acids. Trimming took off 0 bases at V and 1 base at J, with 7 bases between the two ends. The V gene's germline CDR1 is MNHEY and CDR2 SVGAGI. The CDR3 loop is CASSYSGVSYNEQFF. DNA for the CDR3: TGTGCCAGCAGTTACTCAGGGGTATCCTACAATGAGCAGTTCTTC.

The rearrangement uses TRBV5-1 and TRBJ2-7; D could derive from TRBD1 or TRBD2 (7 bases each). This CDR3 contains 14 residues. In germline, CDR1 is SGHRS, CDR2 YFSETQ. Trimming took 3 bases from V and 4 from J, leaving 14 bases between them. CDR3 protein: CASSSQGEGYEQYF. The CDR3 region has the DNA TGCGCCAGCAGCTCCCAGGGGGAGGGGTACGAGCAGTACTTC. The entire variable domain, with the rest obtained from reference TRBV5-1 and TRBJ2-7, is as follows: KAGVTQTPRYLIKTRGQQVTLSCSPISGHRSVSWYQQTPGQGLQFLFEYFSETQRNKGNFPGRFSGRQFSNSRSEMNVSTLELGDSALYLCASSSQGEGYEQYFGPGTRLTVT.

This clone was counted only a few times. The rearrangement joins TRBV7-3 to TRBJ2-2; D unclear. The CDR3 contains 14 residues. Per germline, CDR1 SGHTA and CDR2 FQGTGA. V dropped 8 bases and J dropped 1 base, with 11 bases sitting between them. In DNA form, the CDR3 reads TGTGCCAGCCCGCCAGCGAGGAACACCGGGGAGCTGTTTTTT. It translates to CASPPARNTGELFF. Full variable domain (missing parts from reference TRBV7-3 and TRBJ2-2): GAGVSQTPSNKVTEKGKYVELRCDPISGHTALYWYRQSLGQGPEFLIYFQGTGAADDSGLPNDRFFAVRPEGSVSTLKIQRTERGDSAVYLCASPPARNTGELFFGEGSRLTVL.